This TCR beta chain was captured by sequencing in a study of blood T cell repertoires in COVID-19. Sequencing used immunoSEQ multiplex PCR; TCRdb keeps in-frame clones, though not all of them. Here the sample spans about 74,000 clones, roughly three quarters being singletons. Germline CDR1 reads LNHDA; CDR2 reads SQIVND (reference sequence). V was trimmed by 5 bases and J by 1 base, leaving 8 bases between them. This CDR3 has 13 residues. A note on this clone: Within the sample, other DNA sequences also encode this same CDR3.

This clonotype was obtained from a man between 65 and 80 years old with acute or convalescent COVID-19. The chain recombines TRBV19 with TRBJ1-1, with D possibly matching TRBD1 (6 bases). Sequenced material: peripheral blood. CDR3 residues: CASSQGRNTEAFF. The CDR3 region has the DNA TGTGCCAGTAGTCAGGGGAGGAACACTGAAGCTTTCTTT.